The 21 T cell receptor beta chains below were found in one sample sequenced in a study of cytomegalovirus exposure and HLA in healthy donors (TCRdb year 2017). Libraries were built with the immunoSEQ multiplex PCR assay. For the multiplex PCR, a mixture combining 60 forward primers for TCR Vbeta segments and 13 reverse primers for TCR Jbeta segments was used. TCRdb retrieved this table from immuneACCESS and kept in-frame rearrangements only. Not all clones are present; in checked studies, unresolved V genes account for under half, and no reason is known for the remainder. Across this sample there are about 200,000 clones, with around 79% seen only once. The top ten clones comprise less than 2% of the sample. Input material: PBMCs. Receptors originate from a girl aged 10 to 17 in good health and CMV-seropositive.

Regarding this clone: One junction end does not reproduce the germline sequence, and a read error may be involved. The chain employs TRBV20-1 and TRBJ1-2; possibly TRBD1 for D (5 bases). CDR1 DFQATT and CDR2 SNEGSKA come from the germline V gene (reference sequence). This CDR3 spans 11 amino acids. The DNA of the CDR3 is TGCAGTGCCATCCTTGGAGGGAGGGACCACTTC. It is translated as CSAILGGRDHF.

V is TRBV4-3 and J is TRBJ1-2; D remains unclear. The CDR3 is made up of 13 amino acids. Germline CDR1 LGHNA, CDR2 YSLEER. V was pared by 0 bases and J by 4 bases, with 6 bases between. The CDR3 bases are TGCGCCAGCAGCCAAGAAGCCTCCTATGGCTACACCTTC. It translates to CASSQEASYGYTF.

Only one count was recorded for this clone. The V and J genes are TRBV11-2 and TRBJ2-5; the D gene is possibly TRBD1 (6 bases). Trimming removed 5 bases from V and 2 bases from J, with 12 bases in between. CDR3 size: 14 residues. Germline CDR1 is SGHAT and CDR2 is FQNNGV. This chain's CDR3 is CASSPGTNQETQYF. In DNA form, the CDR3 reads TGTGCCAGCAGCCCCGGGACAAATCAAGAGACCCAGTACTTC.

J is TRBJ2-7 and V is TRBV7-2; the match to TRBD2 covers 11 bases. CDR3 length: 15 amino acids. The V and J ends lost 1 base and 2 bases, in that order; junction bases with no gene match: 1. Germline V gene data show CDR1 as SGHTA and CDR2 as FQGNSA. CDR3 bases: TGTGCCAGCAGCTTAGTAGCGGGGGGGCCCTACGAGCAGTACTTC. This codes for CASSLVAGGPYEQYF.

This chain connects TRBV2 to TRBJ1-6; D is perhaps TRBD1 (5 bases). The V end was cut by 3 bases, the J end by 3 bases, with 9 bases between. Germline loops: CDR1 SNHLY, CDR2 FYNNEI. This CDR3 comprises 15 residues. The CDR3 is CASSESGYYNSPLHF. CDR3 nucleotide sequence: TGTGCCAGCAGTGAGTCAGGGTACTATAATTCACCCCTCCACTTT.

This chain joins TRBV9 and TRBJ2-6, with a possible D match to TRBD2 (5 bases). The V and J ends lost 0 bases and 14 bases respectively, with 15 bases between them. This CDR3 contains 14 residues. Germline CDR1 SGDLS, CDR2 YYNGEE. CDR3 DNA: TGTGCCAGCAGCGTAGTGGACTTCCCCGTTATCCTGACTTTC. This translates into CASSVVDFPVILTF.

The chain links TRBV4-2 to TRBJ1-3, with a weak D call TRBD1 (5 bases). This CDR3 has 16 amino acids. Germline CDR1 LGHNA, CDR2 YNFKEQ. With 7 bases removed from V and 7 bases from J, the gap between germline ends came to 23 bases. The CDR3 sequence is CASIEMRGILWNTIYF. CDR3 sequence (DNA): TGTGCCAGCATCGAGATGCGGGGGATATTGTGGAACACCATATATTTT.

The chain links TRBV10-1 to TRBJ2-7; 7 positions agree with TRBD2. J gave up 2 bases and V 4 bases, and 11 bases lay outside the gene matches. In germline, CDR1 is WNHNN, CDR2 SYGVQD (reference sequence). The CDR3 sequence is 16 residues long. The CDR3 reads CASSGASGDFPYEQYF. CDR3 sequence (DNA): TGCGCCAGCAGTGGGGCTAGCGGCGATTTTCCCTACGAGCAGTACTTC.

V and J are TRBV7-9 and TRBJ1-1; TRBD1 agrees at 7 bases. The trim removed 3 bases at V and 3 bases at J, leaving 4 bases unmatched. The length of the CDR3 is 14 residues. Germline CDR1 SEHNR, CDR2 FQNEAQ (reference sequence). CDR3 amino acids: CASSFSTGDTEAFF. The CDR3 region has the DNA TGTGCCAGCAGCTTCTCAACAGGGGACACTGAAGCTTTCTTT.

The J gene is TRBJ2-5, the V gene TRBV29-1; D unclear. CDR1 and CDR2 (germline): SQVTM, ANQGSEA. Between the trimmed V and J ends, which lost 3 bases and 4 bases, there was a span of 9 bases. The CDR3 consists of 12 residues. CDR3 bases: TGCAGCGTTGAGGCGGATCGAGAGACCCAGTACTTC. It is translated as CSVEADRETQYF.

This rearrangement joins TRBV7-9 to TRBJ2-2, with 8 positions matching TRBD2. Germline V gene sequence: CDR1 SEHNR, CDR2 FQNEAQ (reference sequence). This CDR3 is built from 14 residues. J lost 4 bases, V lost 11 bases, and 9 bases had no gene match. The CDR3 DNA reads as TGTGCCCTAACCAGCGGGGGACTCACCGGGGAGCTGTTTTTT. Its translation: CALTSGGLTGELFF.

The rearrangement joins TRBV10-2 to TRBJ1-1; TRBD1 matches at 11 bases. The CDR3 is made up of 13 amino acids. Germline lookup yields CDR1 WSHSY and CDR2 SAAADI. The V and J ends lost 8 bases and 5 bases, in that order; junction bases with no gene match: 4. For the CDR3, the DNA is TGCGCCAGCGGACAGGGGGCGAGGACTGAAGCTTTCTTT. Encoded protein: CASGQGARTEAFF.

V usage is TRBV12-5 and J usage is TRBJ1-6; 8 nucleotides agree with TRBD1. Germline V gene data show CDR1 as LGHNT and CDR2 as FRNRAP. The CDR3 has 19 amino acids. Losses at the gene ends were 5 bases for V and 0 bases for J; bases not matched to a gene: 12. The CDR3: CASGRDRGGDSSYNSPLHF. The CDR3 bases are TGTGCTAGTGGTCGAGACAGGGGAGGGGATAGCTCCTATAATTCACCCCTCCACTTT. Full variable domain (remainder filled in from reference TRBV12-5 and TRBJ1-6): DARVTQTPRHKVTEMGQEVTMRCQPILGHNTVFWYRQTMMQGLELLAYFRNRAPLDDSGMPKDRFSAEMPDATLATLKIQPSEPRDSAVYFCASGRDRGGDSSYNSPLHFGNGTRLTVT.

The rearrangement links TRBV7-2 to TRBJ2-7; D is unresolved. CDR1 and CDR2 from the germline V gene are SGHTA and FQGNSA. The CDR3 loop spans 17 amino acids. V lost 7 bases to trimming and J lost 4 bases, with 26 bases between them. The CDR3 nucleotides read TGTGCCAGCAACCCCCCCGTTCTAGGCGACTGGCTATACGAGCAGTACTTC. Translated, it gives CASNPPVLGDWLYEQYF.

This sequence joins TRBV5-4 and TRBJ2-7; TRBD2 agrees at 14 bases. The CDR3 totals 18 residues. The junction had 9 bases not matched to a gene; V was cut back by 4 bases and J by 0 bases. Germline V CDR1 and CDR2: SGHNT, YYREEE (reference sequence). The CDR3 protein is CASSPGLAGGTSSYEQYF. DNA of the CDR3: TGTGCCAGCAGCCCAGGACTAGCGGGGGGTACTAGCTCCTACGAGCAGTACTTC.

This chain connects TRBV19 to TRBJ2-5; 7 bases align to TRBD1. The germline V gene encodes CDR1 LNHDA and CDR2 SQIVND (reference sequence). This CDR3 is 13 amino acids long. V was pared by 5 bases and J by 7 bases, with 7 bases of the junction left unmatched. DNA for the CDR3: TGTGCCAGTAGTGGACAGGCCCGACGGACCCAGTACTTC. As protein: CASSGQARRTQYF.

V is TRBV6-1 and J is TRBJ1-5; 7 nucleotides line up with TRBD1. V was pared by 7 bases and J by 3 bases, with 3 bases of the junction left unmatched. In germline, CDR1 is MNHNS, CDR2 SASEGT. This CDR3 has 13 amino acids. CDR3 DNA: TGTGCCAGCACGGGACAGCTCAATCAGCCCCAGCATTTT. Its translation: CASTGQLNQPQHF.

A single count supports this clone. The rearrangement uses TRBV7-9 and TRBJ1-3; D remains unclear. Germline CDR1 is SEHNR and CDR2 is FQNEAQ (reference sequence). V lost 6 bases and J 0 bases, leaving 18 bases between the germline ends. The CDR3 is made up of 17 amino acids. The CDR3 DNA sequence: TGTGCCAGCAGAGGATCGGCAGCGTCACTCTCTGGAAACACCATATATTTT. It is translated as CASRGSAASLSGNTIYF. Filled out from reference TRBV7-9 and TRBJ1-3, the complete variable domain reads DTGVSQNPRHKITKRGQNVTFRCDPISEHNRLYWYRQTLGQGPEFLTYFQNEAQLEKSRLLSDRFSAERPKGSFSTLEIQRTEQGDSAMYLCASRGSAASLSGNTIYFGEGSWLTVV.

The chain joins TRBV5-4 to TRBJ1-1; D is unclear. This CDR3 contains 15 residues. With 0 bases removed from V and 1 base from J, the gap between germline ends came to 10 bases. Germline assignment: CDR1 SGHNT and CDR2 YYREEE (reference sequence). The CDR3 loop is CASSLGSPGNTEAFF. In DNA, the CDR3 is TGTGCCAGCAGCTTGGGGTCCCCGGGGAACACTGAAGCTTTCTTT.

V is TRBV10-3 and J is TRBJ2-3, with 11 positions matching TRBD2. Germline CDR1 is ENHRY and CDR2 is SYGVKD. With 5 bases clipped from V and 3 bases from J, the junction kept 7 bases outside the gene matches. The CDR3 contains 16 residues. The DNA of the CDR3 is TGTGCCATCAGTACCACTAGCGGGGGTTTGACAGATACGCAGTATTTT. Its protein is CAISTTSGGLTDTQYF.

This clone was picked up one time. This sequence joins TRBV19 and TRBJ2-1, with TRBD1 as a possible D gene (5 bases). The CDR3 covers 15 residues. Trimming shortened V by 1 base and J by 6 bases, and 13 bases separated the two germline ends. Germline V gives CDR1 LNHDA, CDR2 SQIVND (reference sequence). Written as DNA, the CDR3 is TGTGCCAGTAGTATAGGCAGCAGGGTTTCCAATGAGCAGTTCTTC. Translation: CASSIGSRVSNEQFF.